The present T cell receptor beta chain was sequenced within a study of identical twins. Findings of the study overall: Conclusions came from cross-sectional statistical analysis, not from following the same donors. Cord blood beta clonotypes that were abundant carried fewer insertions, and memory repertoires showed no such trend. Analyses of zero insertions could be partly confounded by invariant MAIT and iNKT cells.

The table lists this clonotype with many counts. Its cognate antigen is unknown. V shed 5 bases and J 9 bases; nucleotides not matched to a gene: 1. The CDR3 spans 11 residues. Germline V gene lookup returns CDR1 SGHTA and CDR2 FQGNSA. In TCRdb, the 5' RACE reads were re-called with MiXCR into one record per CDR3 protein. The sample consists of hundreds of thousands of distinct CDR3 sequences, around 5.7% of them appearing once. The clonotype originates from a man between 18 and 35 years old in good health. The sample taken for sequencing was naive T cells sorted from blood. This chain links TRBV7-2 with TRBJ2-3, with 8 bases that match TRBD1. CDR3 protein: CASSTGGTQYF. CDR3 sequence (DNA): TGTGCCAGCAGCACAGGGGGAACGCAGTATTTT.